One and the same sample provided the 24 T cell receptor beta chains below, sequenced in a study of OX40 agonist ivuxolimab in advanced cancers. Method: immunoSEQ multiplex PCR; TCRdb's copy keeps in-frame clones and lacks some. The sample holds about 59,000 clones, about nine tenths seen once. The input for sequencing was CD4+ or CD8+ T cells sorted from blood, taken in a trial of the OX40 agonist ivuxolimab. The receptors originated from an adult with an advanced solid tumor such as melanoma, head and neck, liver or kidney cancer.

The chain couples TRBV2 to TRBJ2-7; TRBD1 might be the D (6 bases). Trimming took off 6 bases at V and 5 bases at J, with 20 bases between the two ends. Germline-derived CDR1 and CDR2 are SNHLY and FYNNEI. This CDR3 spans 15 amino acids. Here the CDR3 reads CASRPSTGFWDEQYF. CDR3 DNA sequence: TGTGCCAGCAGGCCATCCACAGGGTTTTGGGACGAGCAGTACTTC.

This chain links TRBV27 with TRBJ2-7, with D perhaps TRBD1 (5 bases). V lost 5 bases and J lost 0, with 8 bases in between. The CDR3 extends over 13 amino acids. The germline V gene encodes CDR1 MNHEY and CDR2 SMNVEV (reference sequence). CDR3 region: CASSRRVSYEQYF. In DNA form, the CDR3 reads TGTGCCAGCAGTCGCAGGGTCTCCTACGAGCAGTACTTC.

There are a few counts of this clone. The chain couples TRBV6-1 to TRBJ2-1; no clear D. The CDR3 runs to 15 residues. Per the germline V gene, CDR1 is MNHNS and CDR2 is SASEGT. V was shortened by 4 bases and J by 0 bases, with 10 bases between the two germline ends. CDR3 nucleotides: TGTGCCAGCAGTGCTGCACCCGACTCCTACAATGAGCAGTTCTTC. It encodes CASSAAPDSYNEQFF.

The genes are TRBV11-2 and TRBJ1-2, with D uncertain. Trimming stripped 1 base from V and 7 bases from J, with 10 bases between. Germline V gene lookup returns CDR1 SGHAT and CDR2 FQNNGV. The CDR3 contains 13 residues. The CDR3 region is CASSLVSDFGYTF. The CDR3 region has the DNA TGTGCCAGCAGCTTAGTTTCGGACTTTGGCTACACCTTC.

The V gene is TRBV2, the J gene TRBJ1-4; D may be TRBD1 (5 bases). V lost 6 bases and J 0 bases, leaving 14 bases between the germline ends. The germline gives CDR1 SNHLY, CDR2 FYNNEI. CDR3 size: 16 residues. CDR3 bases: TGTGCCAGCAGGGACTTTCCACAGGCAACTAATGAAAAACTGTTTTTT. Translating it yields CASRDFPQATNEKLFF.

The chain carries TRBV19 and TRBJ1-3, with D possibly being TRBD1 (5 bases). V was trimmed by 11 bases and J by 6 bases, leaving 14 bases between them. Per germline, CDR1 LNHDA and CDR2 SQIVND (reference sequence). The CDR3 runs 12 residues. CDR3 nucleotide sequence: TGTGCCGCGGGGGGGTACGAAAACACCATATATTTT. It codes for CAAGGYENTIYF.

V usage is TRBV19 and J usage is TRBJ2-7; 7 bases align to TRBD2. V was clipped by 7 bases and J by 2 bases; unmatched bases: 14. Germline CDR1 reads LNHDA; CDR2 reads SQIVND (reference sequence). The CDR3 loop spans 16 amino acids. DNA for the CDR3: TGTGCCAGTAATGGGCCCGGGGAGGGCGGCGCCTACGAGCAGTACTTC. The encoded protein is CASNGPGEGGAYEQYF.

V is TRBV5-1 and J is TRBJ1-1; 8 bases line up with TRBD1. Losses at the gene ends were 4 bases for V and 1 base for J; bases not matched to a gene: 6. In germline, CDR1 is SGHRS, CDR2 YFSETQ. CDR3 length: 15 residues. The CDR3 region has the DNA TGCGCCAGCAGCCTTCTAGGACAGGGGAACACTGAAGCTTTCTTT. It specifies CASSLLGQGNTEAFF. The full variable domain, completed using reference TRBV5-1 and TRBJ1-1, is KAGVTQTPRYLIKTRGQQVTLSCSPISGHRSVSWYQQTPGQGLQFLFEYFSETQRNKGNFPGRFSGRQFSNSRSEMNVSTLELGDSALYLCASSLLGQGNTEAFFGQGTRLTVV.

The chain employs TRBV7-2 and TRBJ2-4; 10 bases match TRBD1. Per germline, CDR1 SGHTA and CDR2 FQGNSA. Trimming took 5 bases from V and 4 from J; bases not matched to a gene: 2. The CDR3 is 14 residues long. The CDR3 DNA sequence: TGTGCCAGCAGCGTGGACAGGGGGAAAAACATTCAGTACTTC. Residues: CASSVDRGKNIQYF. Using reference TRBV7-2 and TRBJ2-4 for the parts outside the CDR3, the full variable domain is GAGVSQSPSNKVTEKGKDVELRCDPISGHTALYWYRQSLGQGLEFLIYFQGNSAPDKSGLPSDRFSAERTGGSVSTLTIQRTQQEDSAVYLCASSVDRGKNIQYFGAGTRLSVL.

This clone was recorded once. V and J are TRBV7-9 and TRBJ1-4; no clear D gene. The V end lost 3 bases, the J end lost 5 bases, and 16 bases lay between the germline ends. This CDR3 comprises 16 residues. Germline assignment: CDR1 SEHNR and CDR2 FQNEAQ (reference sequence). CDR3 in amino acids: CASSFGVLWENEKLFF. DNA for the CDR3: TGTGCCAGCAGCTTTGGTGTGTTGTGGGAGAATGAAAAACTGTTTTTT.

The chain is built from TRBV6-5 and TRBJ2-3, with 9 bases aligning to TRBD2. Per germline, CDR1 MNHEY and CDR2 SVGAGI. The V gene end was trimmed by 2 bases and the J gene end by 6 bases; junction bases not matched to a gene: 3. CDR3 size: 14 residues. In DNA form, the CDR3 reads TGTGCCAGCAGTTACGGCGGGAGGGTCGATACGCAGTATTTT. This encodes CASSYGGRVDTQYF.

V is TRBV10-3 and J is TRBJ2-7; possibly TRBD1 or TRBD2 for D (6 bases each). The CDR3 runs to 16 residues. Trimming removed 2 bases at V and 1 base at J, with 15 bases between. Germline CDR1 ENHRY, CDR2 SYGVKD. CDR3 in DNA: TGTGCCATCAGTGAGGTTTCGGGGGCGATATCCTACGAGCAGTACTTC. It is translated as CAISEVSGAISYEQYF.

The CDR3 DNA reads TGCGCCAGCAGCTTGGAAGGGGCAGGGGGAATCTCCTCGACTAACTATGGCTACACCTTC. Its translation: CASSLEGAGGISSTNYGYTF. V usage is TRBV5-1 and J usage is TRBJ1-2; TRBD1 aligns across 7 bases. CDR3 length: 20 residues. The V gene end was trimmed by 0 bases and the J gene end by 0 bases; junction bases not matched to a gene: 17. CDR1 is SGHRS, CDR2 YFSETQ, per germline.

This chain connects TRBV9 to TRBJ2-5; perhaps TRBD1 as D (6 bases). CDR1 is SGDLS and CDR2 is YYNGEE in the germline V gene. The CDR3 runs to 14 residues. V shed 1 base and J shed 4 bases, with 11 bases lying between them. CDR3 in amino acids: CASSVSGGLETQYF. DNA of the CDR3: TGTGCCAGCAGCGTAAGTGGGGGCCTAGAGACCCAGTACTTC.

The V gene is TRBV5-1, the J gene TRBJ2-4; D call uncertain. There are 16 residues in the CDR3. Trimming removed 4 bases at V and 4 bases at J, with 18 bases between. CDR1 is SGHRS and CDR2 is YFSETQ in the germline V gene. CDR3 nucleotide sequence: TGCGCCAGCAGCCTACCGTTAGACGTCGCAAAAAACATTCAGTACTTC. Residues: CASSLPLDVAKNIQYF.

The chain employs TRBV2 and TRBJ1-1; D is unclear. Germline CDR1 is SNHLY and CDR2 is FYNNEI. The CDR3 covers 13 residues. With 10 bases removed from V and 0 bases from J, the gap between germline ends came to 12 bases. CDR3 nucleotides: TGTGCCACCAGGACTGACGTGAACACTGAAGCTTTCTTT. Translated, it gives CATRTDVNTEAFF. Based on the CDR3 plus reference TRBV2 and TRBJ1-1, the full variable domain is EPEVTQTPSHQVTQMGQEVILRCVPISNHLYFYWYRQILGQKVEFLVSFYNNEISEKSEIFDDQFSVERPDGSNFTLKIRSTKLEDSAMYFCATRTDVNTEAFFGQGTRLTVV.

Remarks on this clone: A read error may account for a junction end that differs from germline. This rearrangement joins TRBV5-1 to TRBJ2-2, with 8 bases lining up with TRBD2. The CDR3 extends over 16 amino acids. Germline V gene sequence: CDR1 SGHRS, CDR2 YFSETQ. The CDR3 nucleotides read TGCCCCAGCAGCATCGGGACGCCCGGGGGGGGCGGGGAGCTGTTTTTT. It translates to CPSSIGTPGGGGELFF.

V is TRBV5-6 and J is TRBJ1-2, with 9 nucleotides matching TRBD1. The trim removed 7 bases at V and 4 bases at J, leaving 5 bases unmatched. This CDR3 comprises 13 residues. Germline V CDR1 and CDR2: SGHDT, YYEEEE. As DNA, the CDR3 is TGTGCCAGCGGCGGGACAGGGACCTATGGCTACACCTTC. Its translation: CASGGTGTYGYTF. Drawing the rest from reference TRBV5-6 and TRBJ1-2, the complete variable domain is DAGVTQSPTHLIKTRGQQVTLRCSPKSGHDTVSWYQQALGQGPQFIFQYYEEEERQRGNFPDRFSGHQFPNYSSELNVNALLLGDSALYLCASGGTGTYGYTFGSGTRLTVV.

The chain links TRBV4-1 to TRBJ1-5, with D uncertain. The CDR3 is made up of 14 amino acids. V lost 3 bases and J lost 2, with 8 bases in between. Germline V CDR1 and CDR2: MGHRA, YSYEKL. The CDR3 reads CASSQVGGNQPQHF. CDR3 coding DNA: TGCGCCAGCAGCCAGGTAGGAGGCAATCAGCCCCAGCATTTT.

This clone was seen only once. This chain connects TRBV5-1 to TRBJ1-4, with no clear D. The V end lost 0 bases, the J end lost 8 bases, and 11 bases lay between the germline ends. The CDR3 totals 14 residues. CDR1 is SGHRS, CDR2 YFSETQ, per germline. The CDR3 region has the DNA TGCGCCAGCAGCTTGGCTCCGGGCGGGGAAAAACTGTTTTTT. This encodes CASSLAPGGEKLFF.

This clone was detected a few times. The CDR3 coding sequence is TGTGCCTGGAGTGTACTGGGGTCGGTCCAAGAGACCCAGTACTTC. Its protein is CAWSVLGSVQETQYF. The chain joins TRBV30 to TRBJ2-5; D remains unclear. CDR3 length: 15 residues. Trimming took off 0 bases at V and 1 base at J, with 12 bases between the two ends. CDR1 and CDR2 (germline): GTSNPN, SVGIG (reference sequence).

The chain carries TRBV11-3 and TRBJ2-1, with D possibly matching TRBD1 (5 bases). With 4 bases removed from V and 7 bases from J, the gap between germline ends came to 11 bases. Germline V gene data show CDR1 as SGHNT and CDR2 as YENEEA. This CDR3 contains 13 residues. This chain's CDR3 is CASSSNAGNEQFF. Here the CDR3 DNA reads TGTGCCAGCAGCTCGAATGCAGGGAATGAGCAGTTCTTC.

On this clone itself: Different DNA sequences within this sample yield the same CDR3. The rearrangement uses TRBV10-3 and TRBJ1-4; D is unclear. V was clipped by 3 bases and J by 0 bases, with 8 bases between them. CDR3 size: 15 residues. CDR1 and CDR2 from the germline V gene are ENHRY and SYGVKD. The CDR3 loop reads CAISDSDATNEKLFF. CDR3 nucleotide sequence: TGTGCCATCAGTGATTCAGATGCAACTAATGAAAAACTGTTTTTT.

This sequence joins TRBV6-6 and TRBJ1-1, with D possibly being TRBD1 (5 bases). V was cut by 2 bases and J by 4 bases, with 14 bases left in between. CDR3 length: 15 amino acids. Germline CDR1 reads MNHNY; CDR2 reads SVGAGI (reference sequence). The DNA of the CDR3 is TGTGCCAGCAGTTACGCTGCCGCGGGGGGCACTGAAGCTTTCTTT. This codes for CASSYAAAGGTEAFF.